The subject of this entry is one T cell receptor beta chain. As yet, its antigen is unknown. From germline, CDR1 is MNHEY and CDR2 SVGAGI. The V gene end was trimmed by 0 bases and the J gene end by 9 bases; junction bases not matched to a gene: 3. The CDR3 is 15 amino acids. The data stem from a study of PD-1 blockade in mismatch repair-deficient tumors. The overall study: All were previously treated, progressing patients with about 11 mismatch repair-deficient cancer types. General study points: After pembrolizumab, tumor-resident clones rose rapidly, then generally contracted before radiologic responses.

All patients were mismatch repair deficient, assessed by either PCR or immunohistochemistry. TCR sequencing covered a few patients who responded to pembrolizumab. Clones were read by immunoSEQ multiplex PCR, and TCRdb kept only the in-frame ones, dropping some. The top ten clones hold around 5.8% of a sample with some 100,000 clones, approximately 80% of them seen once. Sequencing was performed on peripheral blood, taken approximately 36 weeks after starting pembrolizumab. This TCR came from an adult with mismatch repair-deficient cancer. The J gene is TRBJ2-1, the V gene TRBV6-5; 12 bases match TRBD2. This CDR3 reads CASSYSTSGSSEQFF. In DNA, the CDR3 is TGTGCCAGCAGTTACTCGACTAGCGGGAGCTCTGAGCAGTTCTTC.